This is a list of T cell receptor beta chains from one sample in a study of regulatory T cells in long-lasting Graves disease. One entry per CDR3 protein results from TCRdb running MiXCR on the multiplex PCR reads. The sample carries approximately 440,000 distinct CDR3 sequences, about 17% recorded once. A further study also used this sample, focusing on T cells in Graves' hyperthyroidism and ophthalmopathy.

The sequences come from peripheral blood mononuclear cells (PBMCs), collected at new diagnosis, from a patient treated with antithyroid drugs. These TCRs come from a man in his forties or fifties with Graves disease. CDR3s include the opening cysteine and the closing phenylalanine or tryptophan. A D gene is named only where the DNA matches it firmly. Expanded clones are given a class, and other clones once, few, many or no size at all.

d_gene	len	abundance	v_gene	j_gene	CDR3nt	CDR3aa
NA	14	many	TRBV28	TRBJ2-4	TGTGCCAGCAGTCGACAGGGACTGAAAAACATTCAGTACTTC	CASSRQGLKNIQYF
NA	12	many	TRBV28	TRBJ2-2	TGTGCCAGCGCGGGATACACCGGGGAGCTGTTTTTT	CASAGYTGELFF
NA	13	many	TRBV7-3	TRBJ2-3	TGTGCCAGCAGCCCGGATAGGACAGATACGCAGTATTTT	CASSPDRTDTQYF
NA	14	NA	TRBV28	TRBJ2-5	TGTGCCAGCACCCTTGACATAACCCAAGAGACCCAGTACTTC	CASTLDITQETQYF
NA	14	few	TRBV24-1	TRBJ1-5	TGTGCCACAAGTACGAGATCTAGCAATCAGCCCCAGCATTTT	CATSTRSSNQPQHF
TRBD2	16	NA	TRBV15	TRBJ2-1	TGTGCCACCAGCTCTACCGGGACTAGCGCCTACAATGAGCAGTTCTTC	CATSSTGTSAYNEQFF
NA	10	once	TRBV20-1	TRBJ2-3	TGCAGTGCACAAACAGATACGCAGTATTTT	CSAQTDTQYF
NA	16	few	TRBV9	TRBJ1-2	TGTGCCAGCAGTACAATGTGGGGGACGGCGGCTATGGGCTACACCTTC	CASSTMWGTAAMGYTF
NA	18	many	TRBV3-1	TRBJ1-4	TGTGCCAGCAGCCAAGGTTTATTCGTCGGGGCAACTAATGAAAAACTGTTTTTT	CASSQGLFVGATNEKLFF
NA	15	NA	TRBV20-1	TRBJ2-7	TGCAGTGCTGGGGATGGAATTCGGACCCGCCTCGAGCAGTACTTC	CSAGDGIRTRLEQYF
NA	12	many	TRBV28	TRBJ1-1	TGTGCCAGCAGTTTAAGACCGACTGAAGCTTTCTTT	CASSLRPTEAFF
TRBD1	15	many	TRBV28	TRBJ2-3	TGTGCCAGCAGTTTTTCTGGACAGGGAACAGATACGCAGTATTTT	CASSFSGQGTDTQYF
NA	13	many	TRBV5-1	TRBJ2-7	TGCGCCAGCAGCCGAAGACCCCTCGAGGAGCAGTACTTC	CASSRRPLEEQYF
NA	14	NA	TRBV18	TRBJ1-5	TGTGCCAGCTCGTTTCTACATAGCAATCAGCCCCAGCATTTT	CASSFLHSNQPQHF
NA	12	many	TRBV24-1	TRBJ2-7	TGTGCCACCAGTGATAGGAGCTACGAGCAGTACTTC	CATSDRSYEQYF
NA	15	many	TRBV18	TRBJ2-1	TGTGCCAGCTCACCAGACGGGGAGGCTTACAATGAGCAGTTCTTC	CASSPDGEAYNEQFF